This T cell receptor (beta chain) was sequenced for a study of blood T cells in healthy people across ages. Findings of the study overall: Both naive CD4+ cell counts and diversity were greater in long-lived donors than in aged donors. Estimated diversity that came from one million T cells was considered an underestimate.

Turning to this clonotype: Its specificity is unknown.

A second PCR of roughly 6 to 12 cycles used a sample-barcoded 5' primer and a J-beta primer mix. TCRdb re-derived calls from the 5' RACE reads in MiXCR, one entry per CDR3 protein. The sample has more than 800,000 distinct CDR3 sequences, 45% seen once. Drawn from each donor were about 9 milliliters of peripheral blood. This CDR3 is built from 13 residues. Germline values: CDR1 SQVTM, CDR2 ANQGSEA. This receptor was identified in a woman between 55 and 75 years old in good health. Sequenced sample: blood. The chain is built from TRBV29-1 and TRBJ2-1; TRBD1 matches at 7 bases. Matching the DNA end better, TRBJ2-7 makes the J call doubtful. CDR3 protein: CSVDGTEGREQYF. The CDR3 nucleotides read TGCAGCGTTGACGGGACAGAGGGCCGGGAGCAGTACTTC.